Listed below are T cell receptor beta chains from one sample, sequenced in a study of type 1 and type 2 diabetes patients. TCRdb redid the calling of the multiplex PCR reads with MiXCR, one entry per CDR3 protein. Here the sample spans about 290,000 distinct CDR3 sequences, 47% being singletons. Sequences were obtained from peripheral blood mononuclear cells (PBMCs). The receptors shown here come from a man between 18 and 35 years old with type 2 diabetes. CDR3s leave out the opening cysteine and the closing phenylalanine or tryptophan. Each record gives: J gene, V gene, CDR3 protein.

j_call: TRBJ1-2; v_call: TRBV12-3/TRBV12-4; cdr3_aa: ASTGLANYGYT
j_call: TRBJ2-1; v_call: TRBV29-1; cdr3_aa: SGGDYYNEQF
j_call: TRBJ2-2; v_call: TRBV10-2; cdr3_aa: ASSELLAETGELL
j_call: TRBJ1-2; v_call: TRBV5-1; cdr3_aa: ASRLGANYGYT
j_call: TRBJ1-1; v_call: TRBV19; cdr3_aa: ASSIVGQGHTEAF
j_call: TRBJ2-2; v_call: TRBV4-2; cdr3_aa: ASSEDTGELF
j_call: TRBJ1-1; v_call: TRBV12-5; cdr3_aa: ASGLGIRANTEAF
j_call: TRBJ2-7; v_call: TRBV7-8; cdr3_aa: ASSSYRGQDEQY
j_call: TRBJ2-7; v_call: TRBV6-5; cdr3_aa: ASTPLGREAEGEQY
j_call: TRBJ2-5; v_call: TRBV19; cdr3_aa: ASSTRGRGGQETQY
j_call: TRBJ2-1; v_call: TRBV5-1; cdr3_aa: ASSLRTSGRTRAYNEQF
j_call: TRBJ2-7; v_call: TRBV19; cdr3_aa: ASSSSGTEIKYEQY
j_call: TRBJ1-2; v_call: TRBV6-5; cdr3_aa: ASSLDHTGGYT
j_call: TRBJ2-7; v_call: TRBV19; cdr3_aa: ASSTLDTSYEQY
j_call: TRBJ1-1; v_call: TRBV6-2/TRBV6-3; cdr3_aa: ASKPSDGGENTEAF
j_call: TRBJ2-6; v_call: TRBV4-3; cdr3_aa: ASSQDQGAGANVLT
j_call: TRBJ1-4; v_call: TRBV4-3; cdr3_aa: ASSQVPNNEKLF
j_call: TRBJ2-7; v_call: TRBV18; cdr3_aa: ASSRGTGVYEQY
j_call: TRBJ1-1; v_call: TRBV19; cdr3_aa: ASSIDRNTEAF
j_call: TRBJ2-1; v_call: TRBV20-1; cdr3_aa: SASRDHGDEQF
j_call: TRBJ2-7; v_call: TRBV27; cdr3_aa: ASSSKSGRHYEQY
j_call: TRBJ1-1; v_call: TRBV27; cdr3_aa: ASRGWGTGNTEAF
j_call: TRBJ1-1; v_call: TRBV19; cdr3_aa: ASRQGWDTEAF
j_call: TRBJ2-7; v_call: TRBV4-3; cdr3_aa: ASSQGGTGNEQY
j_call: TRBJ2-7; v_call: TRBV28; cdr3_aa: ASSLQGKWYEQY
j_call: TRBJ2-3; v_call: TRBV7-9; cdr3_aa: ASSISRGTDTQY
j_call: TRBJ1-2; v_call: TRBV6-2/TRBV6-3; cdr3_aa: ASSYTNRARGYT
j_call: TRBJ2-7; v_call: TRBV28; cdr3_aa: ASSARTSGGVEQY
j_call: TRBJ2-1; v_call: TRBV6-6; cdr3_aa: ASSELSPGTGDFNEQF
j_call: TRBJ2-7; v_call: TRBV30; cdr3_aa: AWSGASYEQY
j_call: TRBJ2-1; v_call: TRBV20-1; cdr3_aa: SARDPRTSGYNEQF
j_call: TRBJ1-4; v_call: TRBV27; cdr3_aa: ASKRGSGERLF
j_call: TRBJ1-2; v_call: TRBV15; cdr3_aa: ATSRGTSQGGNYGYT
j_call: TRBJ1-5; v_call: TRBV15; cdr3_aa: ATSFSGGGDPQH
j_call: TRBJ2-1; v_call: TRBV2; cdr3_aa: ASRVEADSYNEQF
j_call: TRBJ1-2; v_call: TRBV5-8; cdr3_aa: ASRSHVYGYT
j_call: TRBJ1-1; v_call: TRBV10-2; cdr3_aa: ASSLPMGRTEGFMNTEAF
j_call: TRBJ2-7; v_call: TRBV20-1; cdr3_aa: SASRLARAYEQY
j_call: TRBJ1-2; v_call: TRBV20-1; cdr3_aa: SASSGRGYGYT
j_call: TRBJ2-6; v_call: TRBV24-1; cdr3_aa: ATSDPRTSGANVLT
j_call: TRBJ2-3; v_call: TRBV7-2; cdr3_aa: ASTHAQRGRGDTQY
j_call: TRBJ2-3; v_call: TRBV27; cdr3_aa: ASSLVGRTDTQY
j_call: TRBJ2-7; v_call: TRBV20-1; cdr3_aa: SARDQGSGRDEQY
j_call: TRBJ2-7; v_call: TRBV7-4; cdr3_aa: ASSQWRGDEQY
j_call: TRBJ1-2; v_call: TRBV20-1; cdr3_aa: SAPGGRTYGYT
j_call: TRBJ1-6; v_call: TRBV2; cdr3_aa: ASSGNHRVSPLH
j_call: TRBJ1-2; v_call: TRBV20-1; cdr3_aa: SAQGLGTGNYGYT
j_call: TRBJ2-1; v_call: TRBV15; cdr3_aa: ATSTPGTLADEQF
j_call: TRBJ1-1; v_call: TRBV30; cdr3_aa: AWGGGSNTEAF
j_call: TRBJ1-6; v_call: TRBV30; cdr3_aa: AWSVVGGRSSYNSPLH
j_call: TRBJ1-1; v_call: TRBV7-3; cdr3_aa: ASSSLAPSALNTETF
j_call: TRBJ2-2; v_call: TRBV2; cdr3_aa: ASSEPANTGELF
j_call: TRBJ2-2; v_call: TRBV12-3/TRBV12-4; cdr3_aa: ASSLGGGVTGELF